This T cell receptor beta chain appears in the sequencing data of a study of blood T cell repertoires in COVID-19 (dated by TCRdb to 2018 to 2020). Notes on the research overall: Collaborator samples came from the United States, Italy and Spain and covered acute and convalescent phases of COVID-19. A de-identified subject ID, COVID-19 status, age in years and sex were almost always included in the sample metadata. Where available, HLA class I and class II types were obtained from metadata supplied by the sample provider rather than from assay-based typing. The prospective study material was composed of cDNA or gDNA derived from T cells, B-cell-depleted T cells, or PBMCs. Samples were obtained from the ongoing ImmuneRACE study (first 160 participants) and from 1,000 to 1,500 subjects provided by 6 global collaborators. The repertoires were released in a freely available public database intended as a resource for research on the immune response to SARS-CoV-2. Deeply sampled blood TCRbeta repertoires from subjects exposed to, actively infected with, or recovered from COVID-19 were included in the dataset. The full study reports these points: The quantity of clinical and demographic metadata differed by source and by participant and was supplied without curation.

Regarding this clone: The target of this receptor is not known. The record has no base qualities; no much larger clone is one base away. Distinct nucleotide sequences in the sample also encode this CDR3.

According to the germline V gene, CDR1 reads SGDLS and CDR2 reads YYNGEE. Trimming accounts for 0 bases at V and 5 bases at J, while the number of junction bases matched to no gene is 4. The CDR3 contains 14 residues, cysteine and phenylalanine counted. Just CDR3 DNA is preserved here, 42 bases in frame from base 1. The collaborating institutions used their own protocols to collect whole blood in K2EDTA tubes. For TCRbeta analysis, collaborators shipped samples as frozen whole blood, isolated PBMCs, or DNA extracted from either of those sample types. TCRbeta CDR3 regions were amplified from genomic DNA using the immunoSEQ Assay, a bias-controlled multiplex PCR. Regarding the original processing steps: The number of nucleated cells in each sample was estimated by amplification of reference gene primers within the assay. To quantify the absolute abundance of each unique TCRbeta CDR3 rearrangement, sequence reads were collapsed and filtered. For each sample, productive Simpson clonality was calculated as the square root of Simpson's diversity index over productive rearrangements. TCRdb stores this immuneACCESS table with in-frame sequences only. Part of the clones is absent; in the studies checked, under half of the shortfall reflects unresolved V genes, and no reason is known for the rest. The V and J calls and clone size were taken over from that table, and D and trimming were inferred from the DNA. This sample is represented by 100,000 or so clones; around 84% of them were singletons. Roughly 4% of the sample is in the top ten clones.

The receptor comes from a human donor in a cohort sampled during active COVID-19. The rearrangement joined TRBV9 to TRBJ2-5; 7 bases in between match TRBD2. The sample consisted of peripheral blood. The CDR3 is CASSVGQGGETQYF. The base sequence is TGTGCCAGCAGCGTAGGGCAGGGAGGGGAGACCCAGTACTTC.